One and the same sample provided the 28 T cell receptor delta chains below, sequenced in a study of γδ T cells in repeated Plasmodium falciparum infection. TCRdb re-called the multiplex PCR reads with CATT. The sample lists about 89,000 delta-chain clones, roughly 1.4% occurring once. Gammadelta T cells were flow-sorted from PBMC into Vgamma9/Vdelta2+ and Vdelta2-negative populations for bulk analysis. The material sequenced was gamma-delta T cells from blood. These receptors were taken from a pool of human donors (malaria-infected and uninfected, not separated).

A few counts support this clone. The protein in TCRdb stems from a much larger clone and differs at residue 12 from this DNA's translation, likely a read error; here the protein is translated from the DNA. The V call is TRDV2, the J call TRDJ1; 11 bases fit TRDD3. The CDR3 has 16 amino acids. Germline CDR1 GEAIGNYY, CDR2 EKD. The CDR3 sequence is CACDTLLGDNTNKLIF. Written as DNA, the CDR3 is TGTGCCTGTGACACGCTACTGGGGGATAACACCAATAAACTCATCTTT.

A word on this clone: This DNA's translation differs at residue 11 from TCRdb's protein, which comes from a much larger clone; a read error is likely, and the protein shown is translated from the DNA. The chain joins TRDV1 to TRDJ1, with D unresolved. The J gene, not given by TCRdb, was assigned here from a germline match of the nucleotide sequence. With 0 bases removed from V and 2 bases from J, the gap between germline ends came to 22 bases. CDR3 size: 19 residues. Germline CDR1 and CDR2: TSWWSYY and QGS. This CDR3 is CALGELESSRPFITDKLIF. The CDR3 bases are TGTGCTCTTGGGGAACTAGAGTCGTCCCGGCCCTTTATTACCGATAAACTCATCTTT.

With respect to this clone: A single base is all that separates this from a far larger clone, so a read error is likely. This sample includes further DNA sequences coding for the same CDR3. The V call is TRDV2, the J call TRDJ3, with TRDD3 matching over 13 bases. This CDR3 spans 21 amino acids. CDR1 is GEAIGNYY, CDR2 EKD, per germline. In nucleotides, the CDR3 is TGTGCCTGTGACAAAGTACTGGGGGATACGCAAAGCTCCTGGGACACCCGACAGATGTTCTTC. Amino acids: CACDKVLGDTQSSWDTRQMFF.

About this clone: The translation of this DNA and the TCRdb protein of a much larger clone differ at residue 10, probably owing to a read error; the protein shown here is translated from the DNA. V usage is TRDV1 and J usage is TRDJ1, with D perhaps TRDD3 (5 bases). TCRdb records no J gene; here it was assigned by comparing the DNA to germline. Germline V lookup: CDR1 TSWWSYY, CDR2 QGS. Trimming cost V 5 bases and J 2 bases, with 21 bases left between them. This CDR3 contains 17 residues. The CDR3 protein is CALGLPPAGSFTDKLIF. In DNA form, the CDR3 reads TGTGCTCTTGGGCTACCTCCGGCGGGATCGTTTACCGATAAACTCATCTTT.

A note on this clone: The TCRdb protein comes from a much larger clone and disagrees with this DNA's translation at residue 9, likely due to a read error; the protein given here is derived from the DNA. The chain links TRDV1 to TRDJ1; no clear D gene. CDR3 length: 14 residues. Germline V gives CDR1 TSWWSYY, CDR2 QGS. The ends were cut back, 1 base at V and 7 bases at J, with 13 bases in the middle. The CDR3 spells CALGERIWRAKLIF. The CDR3 DNA reads TGTGCTCTTGGGGAACGGATCTGGAGGGCTAAACTCATCTTT.

This clone appeared many times. This same CDR3 is encoded by further DNA sequences in the sample. The chain combines TRDV3 with TRDJ1, with TRDD2 matching 7 bases. J gave up 8 bases and V 2 bases, and 17 bases lay outside the gene matches. The V gene's germline CDR1 is TVYSNPD and CDR2 GDNSRS (reference sequence). The CDR3 consists of 15 residues. CDR3 residues: CAFGSSYSHRGKLIF. The DNA for the CDR3 is TGTGCCTTTGGGTCTTCCTATTCCCATCGGGGGAAACTCATCTTT. Complete variable domain (other parts from reference TRDV3 and TRDJ1): CDKVTQSSPDQTVASGSEVVLLCTYDTVYSNPDLFWYRIRPDYSFQFVFYGDNSRSEGADFTQGRFSVKHILTQKAFHLVISPVRTEDSATYYCAFGSSYSHRGKLIFGKGTRVTVEP.

Regarding this clone: Just one base apart from a much larger clone, this may be a read error. As DNA, the CDR3 is TGTGCTCTTGGCACGGAGTGGCTGGGGGACCCTCCCGGGACCACCGATAAACTCATCTTT. This codes for CALGTEWLGDPPGTTDKLIF. This rearrangement joins TRDV1 to TRDJ1; 8 bases are a match to TRDD3. Since TCRdb gives no J gene, matching the DNA to germline was used here to assign it. Germline CDR1 is TSWWSYY and CDR2 is QGS. The V gene end was trimmed by 6 bases and the J gene end by 1 base; junction bases not matched to a gene: 22. This CDR3 contains 20 residues.

This clone was observed a handful of times. This is likely an artifact of a read error, given a far larger clone one base away. The same CDR3 is also encoded by other DNA sequences in this sample. This sequence joins TRDV2 and TRDJ1; 8 bases are shared with TRDD3. The CDR3 loop spans 16 amino acids. Germline CDR1 GEAIGNYY, CDR2 EKD. V trimming: 3 bases; J trimming: 1 base; junction bases outside the gene matches: 9. The CDR3 coding sequence is TGTGCCTGTGACTCAATGGGGGATCAGGGCACCGATAAACTCATCTTT. Its protein is CACDSMGDQGTDKLIF.

This clone was counted only a few times. The protein in TCRdb stems from a much larger clone and differs at residue 10 from this DNA's translation, likely a read error; here the protein is translated from the DNA. The rearrangement joins TRDV2 to TRDJ1, with TRDD3 matching over 10 bases. No J segment appears in TCRdb, so it was assigned here by matching the sequence to germline. V lost 0 bases to trimming and J lost 2 bases; unmatched junction nucleotides: 5. Germline values: CDR1 GEAIGNYY, CDR2 EKD. This CDR3 spans 16 amino acids. Here the CDR3 DNA reads TGTGCCTGTGACACCGTGGGGGATACTGGGACCGATAAACTCATCTTT. Its protein product is CACDTVGDTGTDKLIF.

The chain couples TRDV1 to TRDJ1; possible D gene TRDD3, 5 bases. Because TCRdb records no J gene, it was assigned here through a match of the DNA to germline. The CDR3 covers 20 residues. Per germline, CDR1 TSWWSYY and CDR2 QGS. Trimming cost V 2 bases and J 0 bases, with 25 bases left between them. For the CDR3, the DNA is TGTGCTCTTGGGGAATTCGGGGGCCCACTTAGGTCAATACACACCGATAAACTCATCTTT. Protein product: CALGEFGGPLRSIHTDKLIF.

About this clone: TCRdb attributes to this sequence the protein of a much larger clone, which differs from the DNA translation at residue 8; a read error is likely, and the protein displayed is translated from the DNA. The rearrangement links TRDV3 to TRDJ1; unclear D gene. There are 14 residues in the CDR3. CDR1 and CDR2 (germline): TVYSNPD, GDNSRS (reference sequence). Deletions cut 1 base from V and 0 bases from J, with 12 bases between. The CDR3 region has the DNA TGTGCCTTTACCTCCGCGGGTCACACCGATAAACTCATCTTT. This sequence encodes CAFTSAGHTDKLIF.

This clone showed up just a few times. The amino acid sequence in TCRdb belongs to a much larger clone and departs from this DNA's translation at residue 3, likely a sequencing read error; the sequence shown is translated from the DNA. This chain connects TRDV1 to TRDJ1; maybe TRDD3 (5 bases). TCRdb lists no J gene, so it was determined here by aligning the DNA to germline. The CDR3 extends over 14 amino acids. In germline, CDR1 is TSWWSYY, CDR2 QGS. CDR3 DNA sequence: TGTGCTTTTGGGGAACTGGCTCCTGAGCGGGAACTCATCTTT. This translates into CAFGELAPERELIF.

Comments on this clone: TCRdb has a much larger clone's protein, which differs at residue 10 from the translation of this DNA, likely because of a read error; what is shown is the protein translated from the DNA. The chain joins TRDV1 to TRDJ2, with D possibly TRDD3 on 9 matching bases. TCRdb leaves out the J gene; it was filled in here by matching the DNA to germline. V was cut by 0 bases and J by 0 bases, with 38 bases left in between. The germline gives CDR1 TSWWSYY, CDR2 QGS. The CDR3 is 26 amino acids. The CDR3 nucleotides are TGTGCTCTTGGGGAACTAGCGCTTCCTACGAAGCTGGGGGATTCTCCTTCCTTAGCTTTGACAGCACAACTCTTCTTT. Its translation: CALGELALPTKLGDSPSLALTAQLFF.

This clone was picked up a small number of times. One base separates it from a far larger clone, so it is likely a read error. Other DNA variants within this sample encode the same CDR3. This rearrangement joins TRDV2 to TRDJ3, with 9 bases aligning to TRDD3. Since TCRdb gives no J gene, matching the DNA to germline was used here to assign it. This CDR3 region has 18 residues. The V gene's germline CDR1 is GEAIGNYY and CDR2 EKD. The CDR3 here is CACDTGGYSSWDTRQMFF. CDR3 DNA sequence: TGTGCCTGTGACACCGGGGGATACTCGTCCTGGGACACCCGGCAGATGTTTTTC.

Comment on this clone: TCRdb's protein, taken from a much larger clone, differs from this DNA's translation at residue 6, likely owing to a read error; the protein displayed comes from the DNA. The V call is TRDV2, the J call TRDJ3; D is undetermined. The J gene is not listed in TCRdb, so it was assigned here from a DNA match to germline. Per the germline V gene, CDR1 is GEAIGNYY and CDR2 is EKD. There are 16 residues in the CDR3. Trimming stripped 1 base from V and 1 base from J, with 7 bases between. The CDR3 loop is CACDTSGSWDTRQMFF. DNA for the CDR3: TGTGCCTGTGACACATCAGGATCCTGGGACACCCGACAGATGTTTTTC.

Only a few counts were recorded for this clone. The translation of this DNA and the TCRdb protein of a much larger clone differ at residue 7, probably owing to a read error; the protein shown here is translated from the DNA. The rearrangement uses TRDV1 and TRDJ1; 12 nucleotides line up with TRDD3. TCRdb supplies no J gene; here it was assigned by aligning the nucleotide sequence to germline. V dropped 5 bases and J dropped 4; count of bases not matched to a gene: 29. CDR1 is TSWWSYY, CDR2 QGS, per germline. CDR3 length: 23 amino acids. In nucleotides, the CDR3 is TGTGCTCTTGGGTCTTCTCCCTACATAGGGTTGGGGGCTGGGGGATACGTCCGCGATAAACTCATCTTT. It translates to CALGSSPYIGLGAGGYVRDKLIF.

Details on this clone: TCRdb's protein for this DNA is that of a much larger clone and differs from the translation at residue 12, likely a read error; the protein shown is the DNA translation. The V gene is TRDV2, the J gene TRDJ1; TRDD2 or TRDD3 may be the D gene (7 bases each). TCRdb is silent on the J gene; assignment here came from matching the DNA to germline. Trimming removed 0 bases at V and 5 bases at J, with 24 bases between. The CDR3 is 18 amino acids. Per the germline V gene, CDR1 is GEAIGNYY and CDR2 is EKD. CDR3 bases: TGTGCCTGTGACACCGGTTCCTACGGCTGGGGGGTACAAGATAAACTCATCTTT. Translation: CACDTGSYGWGVQDKLIF.

This clone was seen a handful of times. The mismatch at residue 9 between this DNA's translation and the TCRdb protein of a much larger clone likely reflects a read error; the protein shown is translated from the DNA. This chain connects TRDV1 to TRDJ1; the D is unclear. This CDR3 is 11 amino acids long. Germline CDR1 and CDR2: TSWWSYY and QGS. CDR3 residues: CALSYTDKPIF. The DNA for the CDR3 is TGTGCTCTTTCGTACACCGATAAACCCATCTTT.

This clone was seen at least ten times. The V call is TRDV1, the J call TRDJ1, with TRDD3 matching 10 bases. There are 24 residues in the CDR3. Germline V CDR1 and CDR2: TSWWSYY, QGS. V was clipped by 0 bases and J by 0 bases; unmatched bases: 25. In nucleotides, the CDR3 is TGTGCTCTTGGGGAACTGGTTCCCCTCCTCCTTACTGGGGGATTAGGGCCCTACACCGATAAACTCATCTTT. Protein sequence: CALGELVPLLLTGGLGPYTDKLIF.

Worth noting for this clone: TCRdb lists the protein of a much larger clone for this DNA, which differs at residue 9, so this is likely a read error; the protein given here is translated from the DNA itself. V gene TRDV1 combines with J gene TRDJ1; unclear D gene. The J gene, missing from TCRdb, was assigned here through DNA to germline matching. Trimming took off 0 bases at V and 0 bases at J, with 8 bases between the two ends. The V gene's germline CDR1 is TSWWSYY and CDR2 QGS. The CDR3 runs 15 residues. The CDR3 sequence: CALGELHKHTDKLIF. CDR3 coding DNA: TGTGCTCTTGGGGAACTTCATAAGCACACCGATAAACTCATCTTT.

A few counts support this clone. This sequence is one base from a far larger clone and is likely a read error. Distinct nucleotide sequences in the sample also encode this CDR3. The chain couples TRDV1 to TRDJ1, with TRDD3 identical over 8 bases. The CDR3 length is 24 residues. Germline CDR1 and CDR2: TSWWSYY and QGS. CDR3 in amino acids: CALGEFLPLSDHPHWGSYTDKLIF. Here the CDR3 DNA reads TGTGCTCTTGGGGAATTCCTCCCACTTTCGGACCACCCTCACTGGGGGTCTTACACTGATAAACTCATCTTT.

The rearrangement uses TRDV1 and TRDJ1, with TRDD3 matching over 12 bases. The J gene comes from matching the DNA to germline here; TCRdb lacks it. This CDR3 spans 21 amino acids. The V segment lost 0 bases and the J segment 4 bases; nucleotides outside the gene matches: 18. Looked up from germline, CDR1 is TSWWSYY and CDR2 is QGS. The chain's CDR3 is CALGELGGTGGYRPLGDKLIF. CDR3 nucleotides: TGTGCTCTTGGGGAACTAGGGGGGACTGGGGGATACCGACCCCTCGGCGATAAACTCATCTTT.

This clone has a count of ten or more. Since a far larger clone is one base different, this is likely a read error. This same CDR3 is encoded by further DNA sequences in the sample. The chain uses TRDV2 and TRDJ1; 13 bases match TRDD3. CDR3 length: 17 amino acids. CDR1 is GEAIGNYY, CDR2 EKD, per germline. CDR3 nucleotides: TGTGCCTGTGACTCATTACTGGGGGATACGTACACCGATAAGCTCATCTTT. Amino acid sequence: CACDSLLGDTYTDKLIF.

With respect to this clone: A far more abundant clone sits one base away, making this likely a read error. Other DNA sequences from this sample encode an identical CDR3 as well. For the V gene the call is TRDV1; the J gene has no call; TRDD3 reflects the table's D call only, with no check against the DNA. This CDR3 region has 18 residues. Germline CDR1 TSWWSYY, CDR2 QGS. This CDR3 reads CALGEPYWGIRRGDKLIF. The CDR3 DNA reads TGTGCTCTTGGGGAACCGTACTGGGGGATACGCCGGGGCGATAAGCTCATCTTT.

A remark on this clone: A far bigger clonotype differs at one base, so this is likely a read error. Other DNA sequences in this sample translate to the same CDR3. J is TRDJ1 and V is TRDV1, with TRDD3 matching over 7 bases. TCRdb does not report a J gene; here it was assigned by matching the DNA to germline references. CDR1 and CDR2 from the germline V gene are TSWWSYY and QGS. CDR3 size: 21 residues. CDR3 in DNA: TGTGCCCTTGGGGAACGTCCGAGGTACTGGGGAATGGTTCGGTACACCGATAAACTCATCTTT. It yields the protein CALGERPRYWGMVRYTDKLIF.

As regards this clone: A far larger clone differs by one base, so this is likely a read error. This CDR3 is also generated by other DNA sequences in the sample. Here the CDR3 reads CALGSPGGYGPPYTDKLIF. Here the CDR3 DNA reads TGTGCTCTTGGGTCCCCGGGGGGATACGGTCCTCCGTACACCGATAAACTCATCTTT. This chain joins TRDV1 and TRDJ1; 10 nucleotides line up with TRDD3. Matching the DNA to germline supplied the J gene, which TCRdb does not give. This CDR3 comprises 19 residues. Germline lookup yields CDR1 TSWWSYY and CDR2 QGS. V lost 5 bases and J lost 0; bases outside the gene matches: 15.

Comments on this clone: This probably arose from a read error, given a far larger clone one base away. At the DNA level, this CDR3 is encoded by other sequences in the same sample as well. The V gene is TRDV2, the J gene TRDJ3; 11 bases line up with TRDD3. The J gene, absent from TCRdb, was called here by matching the DNA to germline. The CDR3 is 19 amino acids. Germline CDR1 GEAIGNYY, CDR2 EKD. The CDR3 DNA reads as TGTGCCTGCGACAGAGTAGATGGGGGATACGCCTGGGACACCCGACAGATGTTTTTC. It translates to CACDRVDGGYAWDTRQMFF.

This clone was seen many times. The rearrangement links TRAV38-2/DV8 to TRDJ1; tentatively, D is TRDD2 (6 bases). The germline V and J ends were trimmed by 0 bases and 1 base, with 22 bases remaining between them. The CDR3 is 19 amino acids. In germline, CDR1 is TSESDYY, CDR2 QEAYKQQN. CDR3 in DNA: TGTGCTTATAGGAGCGCTGGGACCTTCCCCGAAGTCGTCACCGATAAACTCATCTTT. It translates to CAYRSAGTFPEVVTDKLIF.